This T cell receptor (beta chain) originates from a study of blood T cell repertoires in COVID-19 (dated by TCRdb to 2019 to 2021). Study-level background: Samples covering the acute and convalescent phases of COVID-19 were provided by collaborators in the United States, Italy and Spain. Subjects who had been exposed to COVID-19, were actively infected with it, or had recovered from it provided the deeply sampled blood TCRbeta repertoires that made up the dataset. The material from the prospective study consisted of cDNA or gDNA derived from T cells, B-cell-depleted T cells, or PBMCs. Where available, HLA class I and class II types were taken from metadata supplied by the sample provider and were not determined by assay-based typing. Samples came from the ongoing ImmuneRACE study (first 160 participants) plus 1,254 subjects from 6 global collaborators. A de-identified subject ID, COVID-19 status, age in years and sex were almost always included in the sample metadata. A freely available public database, intended as a resource for researchers studying the immune response to SARS-CoV-2, is where the repertoires were released. Overall study results and their limits: The quantity of clinical and demographic metadata differed by source and by participant and was supplied without curation.

The immunoSEQ Assay, a bias-controlled multiplex PCR, was used to amplify TCRbeta CDR3 regions from genomic DNA. For the original study's pipeline: The number of nucleated cells in each sample was estimated by amplification of reference gene primers within the assay. To quantify the absolute abundance of each unique TCRbeta CDR3 rearrangement, sequence reads were collapsed and filtered. For each sample, productive Simpson clonality was calculated as the square root of Simpson's diversity index across productive rearrangements. TCRdb carries this immuneACCESS record with in-frame sequences only. Its versions omit some clonotypes, under half of them owing to an unresolved V gene in the studies checked, with the rest unexplained. The V and J calls and clone size come from that table; D and trimming were worked out from the DNA. The sample table holds roughly 100,000 clones, of which under 75% were seen once. Jointly, the top ten make up 5% to 6.5% of the sample.

A few counts support this clone. Its antigen is currently not known. The record has no base qualities; no much larger clone is one base away. CDR1 and CDR2 (LGHNA, YSLEER) derive from the germline V gene. Trimming leaves V shorter by 4 bases and J shorter by 3 bases, with the junction holding 9 bases beyond the gene matches. From the cysteine through the phenylalanine, the CDR3 covers 17 amino acids. The DNA shown is the 51-base CDR3, in frame from base 1. The collaborating institutions used their own protocols to collect whole blood in K2EDTA tubes. For TCRbeta analysis, collaborators shipped samples in one of three forms: frozen whole blood, isolated PBMCs, or DNA extracted from either of those sample types.

This sequence uses TRBV4-3 and TRBJ1-2; TRBD1 agrees with 12 junctional bases. Input material: peripheral blood. The sequence derives from a man aged 80 or over with acute or convalescent COVID-19. The CDR3 reads as follows: CASSPGTGGAGYYGYTF. At the DNA level, the sequence is TGCGCCAGCAGCCCAGGGACAGGGGGCGCTGGATACTATGGCTACACCTTC.